Each of the 21 T cell receptor beta chains below was sequenced from the same sample in a study of T cell responses to AZD1222 COVID-19 vaccine. The table came from immunoSEQ multiplex PCR; TCRdb's copy has only in-frame clones and leaves some out. The sample yields over 45,000 clones, about 85% seen once. Here the sequenced sample was peripheral blood, taken on day 0 of AZD1222 vaccination. The receptors were gathered from an adult in good health.

The chain has TRBV25-1 and TRBJ1-1; D possibly corresponds to TRBD1 (6 bases). CDR1 and CDR2 (germline): MGHDK, SYGVNS. This CDR3 region has 15 residues. The V gene lost 1 base and the J gene lost 1 base, with 10 bases spanning the gap. CDR3 protein: CASSELGAENTEAFF. CDR3 DNA sequence: TGTGCCAGCAGTGAATTGGGGGCGGAGAACACTGAAGCTTTCTTT.

V usage is TRBV28 and J usage is TRBJ1-5; D remains unclear. The CDR3 is 10 amino acids. V was clipped by 5 bases and J by 11 bases, with 7 bases between them. Germline V gene lookup returns CDR1 MDHEN and CDR2 SYDVKM. For the CDR3, the DNA is TGTGCCAGCAGTGTAACTTCCCAGCATTTT. This encodes CASSVTSQHF.

This clone occurred once. The chain recombines TRBV4-1 with TRBJ1-5; maybe TRBD1 (5 bases). This CDR3 spans 15 amino acids. With 0 bases removed from V and 7 bases from J, the gap between germline ends came to 13 bases. CDR1 is MGHRA, CDR2 YSYEKL, per germline. CDR3 DNA sequence: TGCGCCAGCAGCCAAGATCATAGTGCAGGGCAGCCCCAGCATTTT. This encodes CASSQDHSAGQPQHF.

The V call is TRBV10-2, the J call TRBJ1-2, with 7 bases that match TRBD1. Germline CDR1 and CDR2: WSHSY and SAAADI. V trimming: 0 bases; J trimming: 2 bases; junction bases outside the gene matches: 3. The CDR3 has 15 residues. The CDR3 DNA reads as TGCGCCAGCAGTGAGTCGACAGGGCTAAACTATGGCTACACCTTC. Its protein product is CASSESTGLNYGYTF.

The CDR3 nucleotides are TGTGCCAGCAGCTTCAGGACAGGGGGCCTCTACGAGCAGTACTTC. Its translation is CASSFRTGGLYEQYF. The chain carries TRBV7-2 and TRBJ2-7; 11 nucleotides agree with TRBD1. The CDR3 has 15 amino acids. The V segment lost 3 bases and the J segment 3 bases; nucleotides outside the gene matches: 4. Germline V gene lookup returns CDR1 SGHTA and CDR2 FQGNSA. Using reference TRBV7-2 and TRBJ2-7 for the parts outside the CDR3, the full variable domain is GAGVSQSPSNKVTEKGKDVELRCDPISGHTALYWYRQSLGQGLEFLIYFQGNSAPDKSGLPSDRFSAERTGGSVSTLTIQRTQQEDSAVYLCASSFRTGGLYEQYFGPGTRLTVT.

The V call is TRBV2, the J call TRBJ1-5; D unclear. The ends were cut back, 7 bases at V and 0 bases at J, with 13 bases in the middle. The CDR3 consists of 15 residues. Germline assignment: CDR1 SNHLY and CDR2 FYNNEI. The CDR3 protein is CASNPGRSSNQPQHF. The CDR3 DNA follows: TGTGCCAGCAACCCTGGGAGGTCTAGCAATCAGCCCCAGCATTTT. Full variable domain (remainder filled in from reference TRBV2 and TRBJ1-5): EPEVTQTPSHQVTQMGQEVILRCVPISNHLYFYWYRQILGQKVEFLVSFYNNEISEKSEIFDDQFSVERPDGSNFTLKIRSTKLEDSAMYFCASNPGRSSNQPQHFGDGTRLSIL.

J is TRBJ2-2 and V is TRBV19, with D unclear. Germline V gene lookup returns CDR1 LNHDA and CDR2 SQIVND (reference sequence). Trimming cost V 1 base and J 3 bases, with 6 bases left between them. The CDR3 contains 14 residues. CDR3 bases: TGTGCCAGTAGTATAGGTCTCGACACCGGGGAGCTGTTTTTT. Translating gives CASSIGLDTGELFF.

This chain joins TRBV13 and TRBJ2-1; tentatively, D is TRBD2 (6 bases). CDR1 is PRHDT, CDR2 FYEKMQ, per germline (reference sequence). V gave up 3 bases and J gave up 2 bases, with 23 bases separating them. This CDR3 contains 19 residues. The CDR3 loop is CASSFTRLTRAPPYNEQFF. The CDR3 DNA reads TGTGCCAGCAGCTTCACGCGACTGACTAGAGCGCCCCCCTACAATGAGCAGTTCTTC.

This clone occurred a few times. V usage is TRBV6-5 and J usage is TRBJ1-2, with D unclear. V was shortened by 6 bases and J by 6 bases, with 11 bases between the two germline ends. This CDR3 contains 12 residues. The germline gives CDR1 MNHEY, CDR2 SVGAGI. CDR3 in amino acids: CASSPRTDGYTF. CDR3 nucleotide sequence: TGTGCCAGCAGCCCCCGGACGGATGGCTACACCTTC.

This clone was seen a few times. CDR3 region: CASSSGRLVRGETQYF. The CDR3 nucleotides read TGTGCCAGCAGCTCCGGCCGACTAGTGAGAGGAGAGACCCAGTACTTC. This chain links TRBV7-7 with TRBJ2-5; possibly TRBD2 for D (6 bases). Germline assignment: CDR1 SSHAT and CDR2 FNYEAQ (reference sequence). V lost 4 bases, J lost 4 bases, and 19 bases lay in between. The CDR3 covers 16 residues.

CDR3 nucleotides: TGCGCCAGCAGCCAAGATAGACAGGGGAGCTATGGCTACACCTTC. Translation: CASSQDRQGSYGYTF. The V call is TRBV4-3, the J call TRBJ1-2; 8 bases align to TRBD1. CDR3 length: 15 amino acids. The germline V gene has CDR1 LGHNA and CDR2 YSLEER. Losses at the gene ends were 0 bases for V and 4 bases for J; bases not matched to a gene: 4.

The rearrangement joins TRBV18 to TRBJ1-5; 9 bases are a match to TRBD1. Germline loops: CDR1 KGHSH, CDR2 LQKENI. This CDR3 spans 15 amino acids. V gave up 3 bases and J gave up 3 bases; unmatched junction bases: 3. CDR3 residues: CASSPGTGLNQPQHF. As DNA, the CDR3 is TGTGCCAGCTCACCCGGGACAGGGCTCAATCAGCCCCAGCATTTT.

The CDR3 nucleotides are TGCGCCAGCAGCCAAGATCTCTCATACGAGCAGTACTTC. Amino acids: CASSQDLSYEQYF. The rearrangement joins TRBV4-1 to TRBJ2-7; D is unclear. The V end was cut by 0 bases, the J end by 4 bases, with 7 bases between. This CDR3 has 13 residues. The germline CDR1 and CDR2 sequences are MGHRA and YSYEKL.

This chain uses TRBV5-4 with TRBJ1-1, with 11 nucleotides matching TRBD1. CDR3 length: 15 residues. Germline trimming cut 4 bases from V and 1 base from J; bases unmatched to any gene: 3. Germline V lookup: CDR1 SGHNT, CDR2 YYREEE (reference sequence). This chain's CDR3 is CASSRTGGKNTEAFF. CDR3 DNA: TGTGCCAGCAGCCGGACAGGGGGCAAGAACACTGAAGCTTTCTTT.

The rearrangement links TRBV27 to TRBJ2-2, with D perhaps TRBD1 (6 bases). The CDR3 loop spans 15 amino acids. Germline lookup yields CDR1 MNHEY and CDR2 SMNVEV (reference sequence). Trimming pared 3 bases from V and 1 base from J, leaving 9 bases between. The CDR3 loop is CASSFGTMNTGELFF. DNA for the CDR3: TGTGCCAGCAGTTTCGGGACAATGAACACCGGGGAGCTGTTTTTT.

The chain employs TRBV6-5 and TRBJ1-2, with unresolved D. In germline, CDR1 is MNHEY, CDR2 SVGAGI. This CDR3 is 14 amino acids long. V dropped 0 bases and J dropped 2 bases, with 7 bases sitting between them. The CDR3 loop reads CASSYSRQNYGYTF. The CDR3 nucleotides read TGTGCCAGCAGTTACTCCAGGCAGAACTATGGCTACACCTTC.

V and J are TRBV13 and TRBJ2-7, with no clear D. The germline V and J ends were trimmed by 7 bases and 3 bases, with 13 bases remaining between them. The CDR3 extends over 13 amino acids. Germline V gene data show CDR1 as PRHDT and CDR2 as FYEKMQ (reference sequence). Here the CDR3 DNA reads TGTGCCAGCAACATAAAAGGATACTACGAGCAGTACTTC. It translates to CASNIKGYYEQYF.

This rearrangement joins TRBV30 to TRBJ1-2; 8 bases match TRBD1. Germline trimming cut 4 bases from V and 3 bases from J; bases unmatched to any gene: 7. In germline, CDR1 is GTSNPN, CDR2 SVGIG (reference sequence). The CDR3 runs to 14 residues. CDR3 coding DNA: TGTGCCTGGACCCCGACAGGGGAACACTATGGCTACACCTTC. Amino acids: CAWTPTGEHYGYTF. The variable domain in full, with the rest retrieved from reference TRBV30 and TRBJ1-2, is SQTIHQWPATLVQPVGSPLSLECTVEGTSNPNLYWYRQAAGRGLQLLFYSVGIGQISSEVPQNLSASRPQDRQFILSSKKLLLSDSGFYLCAWTPTGEHYGYTFGSGTRLTVV.

This clone was seen more than once but under ten times. The V gene is TRBV30, the J gene TRBJ1-4, with D possibly TRBD1 on 5 matching bases. Germline V gene lookup returns CDR1 GTSNPN and CDR2 SVGIG (reference sequence). The V end was cut by 4 bases, the J end by 4 bases, with 10 bases between. The CDR3 spans 13 residues. The CDR3 sequence: CAWTPGYNEKLFF. In nucleotides, the CDR3 is TGTGCCTGGACACCAGGGTATAATGAAAAACTGTTTTTT.

The genes are TRBV27 and TRBJ1-4; D may be TRBD1 (6 bases). The V end lost 5 bases, the J end lost 2 bases, and 12 bases lay between the germline ends. This CDR3 is 15 amino acids long. Per the germline V gene, CDR1 is MNHEY and CDR2 is SMNVEV (reference sequence). CDR3 amino acids: CASSPPDRTNEKLFF. CDR3 bases: TGTGCCAGCAGTCCGCCAGACAGGACTAATGAAAAACTGTTTTTT.

This sequence joins TRBV23-1 and TRBJ1-2; no clear D gene. TRBV23-1 is labeled an ORF, and its function is uncertain. V gave up 7 bases and J gave up 8 bases, with 17 bases separating them. The CDR3 is 13 amino acids. The CDR3 loop is CASTSTLSGGYTF. CDR3 bases: TGCGCCAGCACCTCTACCCTCTCCGGGGGCTACACCTTC.